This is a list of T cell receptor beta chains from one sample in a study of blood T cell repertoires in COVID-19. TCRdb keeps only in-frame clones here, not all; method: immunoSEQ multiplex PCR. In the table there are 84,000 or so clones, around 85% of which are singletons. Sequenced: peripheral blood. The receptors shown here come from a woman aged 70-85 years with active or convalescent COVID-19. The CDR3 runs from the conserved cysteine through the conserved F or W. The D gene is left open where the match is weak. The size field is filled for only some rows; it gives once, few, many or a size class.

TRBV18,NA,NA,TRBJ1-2,CASSPREGTSGYTF,TGTGCCAGCTCACCGCGGGAGGGGACAAGCGGCTACACCTTC
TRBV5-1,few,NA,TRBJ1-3,CASSLAGGQGNTIYF,TGCGCCAGCAGCTTGGCCGGAGGACAGGGAAACACCATATATTTT
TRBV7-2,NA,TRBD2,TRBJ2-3,CASSWTSGGADTQYF,TGTGCCAGCAGCTGGACTAGCGGGGGGGCAGATACGCAGTATTTT
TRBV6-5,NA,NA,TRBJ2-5,CASSYSPSAEETQYF,TGTGCCAGCAGTTACTCGCCTAGCGCGGAAGAGACCCAGTACTTC
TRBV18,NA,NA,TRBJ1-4,CASSPIRATSTNEKLFF,TGTGCCAGCTCACCGATCAGGGCGACCTCAACTAATGAAAAACTGTTTTTT
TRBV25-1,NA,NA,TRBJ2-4,CASSDTSTAKNIQYF,TGTGCCAGCAGTGACACATCAACAGCCAAAAACATTCAGTACTTC
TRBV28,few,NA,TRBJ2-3,CASSTHRDTYSTDTQYF,TGTGCCAGCAGCACACACCGGGACACATATAGCACAGATACGCAGTATTTT
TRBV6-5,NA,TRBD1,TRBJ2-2,CASRRDRRGTGELFF,TGTGCCAGCAGACGGGACAGGCGAGGCACCGGGGAGCTGTTTTTT
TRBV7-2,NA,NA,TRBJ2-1,CASSLRDGYNEQFF,TGTGCCAGCAGCTTACGAGACGGGTACAATGAGCAGTTCTTC
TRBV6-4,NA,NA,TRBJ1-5,CASRGGIAF,TGTGCCAGCAGGGGGGGGATAGCTTTT
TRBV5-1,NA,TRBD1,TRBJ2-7,CASSLAGTGGSYEQYF,TGCGCCAGCAGCTTGGCGGGGACAGGGGGCAGTTACGAGCAGTACTTC
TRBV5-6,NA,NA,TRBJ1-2,CASSLFPSNYGYTF,TGTGCCAGCAGCTTGTTTCCCTCTAACTATGGCTACACCTTC
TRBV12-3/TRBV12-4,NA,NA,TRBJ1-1,CASSLTQNTEAFF,TGTGCCAGCAGTTTAACACAGAACACTGAAGCTTTCTTT
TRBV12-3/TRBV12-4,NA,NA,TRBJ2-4,CASSFAEVPYF,TGTGCCAGCAGTTTCGCCGAGGTTCCGTACTTC
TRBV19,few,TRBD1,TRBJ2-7,CASSTGTGGSSEQYF,TGTGCCAGTAGTACCGGGACAGGGGGATCGTCCGAGCAGTACTTC
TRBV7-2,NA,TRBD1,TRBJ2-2,CASSLGTGSGELFF,TGTGCCAGCAGCTTAGGGACAGGGTCCGGGGAGCTGTTTTTT
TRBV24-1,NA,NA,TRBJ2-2,CATSDPHLVHNTGELFF,TGTGCCACCAGTGATCCGCATTTAGTTCATAACACCGGGGAGCTGTTTTTT
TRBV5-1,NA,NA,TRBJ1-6,CASSFGGDSPLHF,TGCGCCAGCAGCTTCGGGGGAGATTCACCCCTCCACTTT
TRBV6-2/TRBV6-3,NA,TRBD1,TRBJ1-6,CASSSGTGGSYNSPLHF,TGTGCCAGCAGTTCCGGGACAGGGGGCTCCTATAATTCACCCCTCCACTTT
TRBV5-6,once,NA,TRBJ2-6,CASSLLSGAGANVLTF,TGTGCCAGCAGCTTACTCTCAGGGGCTGGGGCCAACGTCCTGACTTTC
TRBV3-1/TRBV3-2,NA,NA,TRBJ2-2,CASSSYTGELFF,TGTGCCAGCAGCTCCTACACCGGGGAGCTGTTTTTT
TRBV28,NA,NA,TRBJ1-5,CASSQRDTFSNQPQHF,TGTGCCAGCAGCCAAAGAGACACCTTTAGCAATCAGCCCCAGCATTTT